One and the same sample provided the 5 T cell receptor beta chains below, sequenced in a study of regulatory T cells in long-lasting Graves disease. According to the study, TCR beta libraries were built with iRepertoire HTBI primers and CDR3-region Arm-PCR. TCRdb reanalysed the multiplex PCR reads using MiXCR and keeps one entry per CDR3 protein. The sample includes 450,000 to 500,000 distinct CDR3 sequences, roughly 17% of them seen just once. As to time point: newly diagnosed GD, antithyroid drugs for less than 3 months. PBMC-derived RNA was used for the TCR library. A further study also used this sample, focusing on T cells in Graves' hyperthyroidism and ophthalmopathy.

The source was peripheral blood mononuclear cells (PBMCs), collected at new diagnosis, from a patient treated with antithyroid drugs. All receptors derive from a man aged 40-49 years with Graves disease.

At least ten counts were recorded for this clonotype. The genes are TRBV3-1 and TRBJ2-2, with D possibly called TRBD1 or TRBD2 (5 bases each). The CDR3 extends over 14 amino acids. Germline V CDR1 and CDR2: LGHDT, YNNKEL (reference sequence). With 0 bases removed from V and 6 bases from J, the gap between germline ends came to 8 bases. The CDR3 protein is CASSQDLGAGELFF. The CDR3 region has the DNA TGTGCCAGCAGCCAAGATCTGGGGGCCGGGGAGCTGTTTTTT. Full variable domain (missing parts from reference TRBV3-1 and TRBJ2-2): DTAVSQTPKYLVTQMGNDKSIKCEQNLGHDTMYWYKQDSKKFLKIMFSYNNKELIINETVPNRFSPKSPDKAHLNLHINSLELGDSAVYFCASSQDLGAGELFFGEGSRLTVL.

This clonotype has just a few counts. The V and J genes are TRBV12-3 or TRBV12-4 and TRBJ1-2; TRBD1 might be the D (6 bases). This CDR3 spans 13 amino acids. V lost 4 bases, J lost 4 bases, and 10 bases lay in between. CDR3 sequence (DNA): TGTGCCAGCAGTTCTGGGACATCCTATGGCTACACCTTC. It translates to CASSSGTSYGYTF.

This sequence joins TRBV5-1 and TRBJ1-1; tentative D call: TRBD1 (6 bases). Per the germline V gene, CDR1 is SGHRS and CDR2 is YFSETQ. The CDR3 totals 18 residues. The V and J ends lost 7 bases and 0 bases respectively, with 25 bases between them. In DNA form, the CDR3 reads TGCGCCAGCTTCCTCTCGGAGGGGCAGGGGTTATTGAACACTGAAGCTTTCTTT. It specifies CASFLSEGQGLLNTEAFF.

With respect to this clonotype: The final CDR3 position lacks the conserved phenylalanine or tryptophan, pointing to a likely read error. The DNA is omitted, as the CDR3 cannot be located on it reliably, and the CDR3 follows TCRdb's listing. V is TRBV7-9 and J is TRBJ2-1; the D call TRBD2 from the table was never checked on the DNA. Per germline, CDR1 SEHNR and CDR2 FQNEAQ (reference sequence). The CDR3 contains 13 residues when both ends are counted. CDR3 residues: CASSSQTSGRSWV.

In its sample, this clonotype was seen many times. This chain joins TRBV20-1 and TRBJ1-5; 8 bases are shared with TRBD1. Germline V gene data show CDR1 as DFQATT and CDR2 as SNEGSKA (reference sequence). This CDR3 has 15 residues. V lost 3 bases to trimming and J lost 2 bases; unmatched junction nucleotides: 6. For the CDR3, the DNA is TGCAGTGCTAGGAAAGGACAGGGTCGCAATCAGCCCCAGCATTTT. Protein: CSARKGQGRNQPQHF.